The T cell receptor (beta chain) under discussion was sequenced for a study of T cell repertoires in cytomegalovirus infection. V lost 3 bases and J lost 2, with 8 bases in between. The germline gives CDR1 MNHNY, CDR2 SVGAGI (reference sequence). The CDR3 is 13 residues long. This clonotype showed up many times. TCRdb re-called the reads through MiXCR, storing one row per CDR3 protein. Here the sample spans about 300,000 distinct CDR3 sequences, about 9.2% being singletons. The receptor comes from a human donor in good health (CMV status not recorded). Some clones in this sample may be carry-over from other donors' samples. The sample consisted of PBMCs. This sequence joins TRBV6-6 and TRBJ2-7; D uncertain. CDR3 DNA sequence: TGTGCCAGCAGTTATCATGATACCTACGAGCAGTACTTC. It yields the protein CASSYHDTYEQYF.